The 26 T cell receptor beta chains reported below all come from one sample, sequenced in a study of blood T cell repertoires in COVID-19 (TCRdb year 2020). Library creation used the immunoSEQ multiplex PCR assay. TCRdb's version of the immuneACCESS table is confined to in-frame rearrangements and falls short of the full clone set. An unresolved V gene accounts for under half of the shortfall where checked; the remainder is of unknown origin. This sample has around 200,000 clones in its table, and approximately 83% of those were observed once. The ten most abundant clones make up over 1% of the sample. The sample consisted of peripheral blood. All receptors derive from a woman under 40 with COVID-19, enrolled during active disease.

The chain joins TRBV30 to TRBJ2-5; maybe TRBD2 (6 bases). Trimming left V 2 bases short and J 3 bases short, with 10 bases between. The CDR3 is 13 residues long. The V gene's germline CDR1 is GTSNPN and CDR2 SVGIG (reference sequence). CDR3 DNA: TGTGCCTGGAGTTGGGACTTGAAAGAGACCCAGTACTTC. This translates into CAWSWDLKETQYF. Using reference TRBV30 and TRBJ2-5 for the parts outside the CDR3, the full variable domain is SQTIHQWPATLVQPVGSPLSLECTVEGTSNPNLYWYRQAAGRGLQLLFYSVGIGQISSEVPQNLSASRPQDRQFILSSKKLLLSDSGFYLCAWSWDLKETQYFGPGTRLLVL.

This clone turned up a few times. The V and J genes are TRBV9 and TRBJ1-6, with D possibly being TRBD1 (6 bases). In germline, CDR1 is SGDLS, CDR2 YYNGEE. Trimming stripped 0 bases from V and 12 bases from J, with 13 bases between. The CDR3 is made up of 14 amino acids. CDR3 nucleotide sequence: TGTGCCAGCAGCGTAGATCTAAGAGGGGGACCCCTCCACTTT. The encoded protein is CASSVDLRGGPLHF. Based on the CDR3 plus reference TRBV9 and TRBJ1-6, the full variable domain is DSGVTQTPKHLITATGQRVTLRCSPRSGDLSVYWYQQSLDQGLQFLIQYYNGEERAKGNILERFSAQQFPDLHSELNLSSLELGDSALYFCASSVDLRGGPLHFGNGTRLTVT.

The genes are TRBV19 and TRBJ2-6; 9 positions agree with TRBD1. Germline assignment: CDR1 LNHDA and CDR2 SQIVND (reference sequence). This CDR3 comprises 20 residues. V trimming: 8 bases; J trimming: 2 bases; junction bases outside the gene matches: 19. CDR3: CASSPRGQGSQSTGANVLTF. In DNA form, the CDR3 reads TGTGCCAGTTCCCCCCGGGGACAGGGAAGTCAATCAACTGGGGCCAACGTCCTGACTTTC.

On this clone: The junction shows a germline mismatch at one end, possibly a read error. The rearrangement links TRBV5-1 to TRBJ2-5; 7 positions agree with TRBD1. The CDR3 is 13 residues long. CDR1 is SGHRS, CDR2 YFSETQ, per germline. The CDR3 nucleotides are TGCGCCAGCAGCTTAGACAGGGACATTCAAGTGGACTTC. It is translated as CASSLDRDIQVDF.

This chain connects TRBV4-1 to TRBJ2-5; 8 nucleotides line up with TRBD2. In germline, CDR1 is MGHRA, CDR2 YSYEKL. CDR3 size: 18 residues. Trimming at V came to 0 bases and at J to 4 bases, leaving 13 bases not matched to a gene. DNA for the CDR3: TGCGCCAGCAGCCAAGAGGACCGACATTCGGGAGGGAGAGAGACCCAGTACTTC. Translating gives CASSQEDRHSGGRETQYF.

The chain joins TRBV5-1 to TRBJ2-7, with TRBD2 matching 9 bases. The CDR3 loop spans 15 amino acids. Germline V CDR1 and CDR2: SGHRS, YFSETQ. V shed 3 bases, J shed 4 bases, and the junction held 8 bases outside the gene matches. CDR3 in DNA: TGCGCCAGCAGCTACGTAGCGGGGGATGCATACGAGCAGTACTTC. This translates into CASSYVAGDAYEQYF.

The chain carries TRBV2 and TRBJ1-2; TRBD1 is a possible D gene (5 bases). The CDR3 runs 12 residues. Between the trimmed V and J ends, which lost 1 base and 8 bases, there was a span of 8 bases. CDR1 and CDR2 from the germline V gene are SNHLY and FYNNEI. This chain's CDR3 is CASSEEGLGYTF. As DNA, the CDR3 is TGTGCCAGCAGTGAAGAGGGGTTAGGCTACACCTTC.

The chain links TRBV6-6 to TRBJ2-1; 10 bases agree with TRBD2. Germline V gives CDR1 MNHNY, CDR2 SVGAGI (reference sequence). V was pared by 5 bases and J by 5 bases, with 6 bases of the junction left unmatched. This CDR3 comprises 15 residues. This CDR3 reads CASSPSGLANNEQFF. CDR3 coding DNA: TGTGCCAGCAGTCCCTCGGGACTAGCGAACAATGAGCAGTTCTTC.

The genes are TRBV6-6 and TRBJ1-2; D perhaps matches TRBD1 (6 bases). The CDR3 consists of 14 residues. The V gene's germline CDR1 is MNHNY and CDR2 SVGAGI (reference sequence). The germline V and J ends were trimmed by 5 bases and 4 bases, with 14 bases remaining between them. The CDR3 region is CASSGTSLIYGYTF. Written as DNA, the CDR3 is TGTGCCAGCAGTGGGACAAGCCTTATCTATGGCTACACCTTC.

About this clone: Distinct nucleotide sequences in the sample also encode this CDR3. J is TRBJ2-1 and V is TRBV5-1; D possibly corresponds to TRBD1 (6 bases). V was trimmed by 0 bases and J by 4 bases, leaving 11 bases between them. The V gene's germline CDR1 is SGHRS and CDR2 YFSETQ. There are 15 residues in the CDR3. CDR3 coding DNA: TGCGCCAGCAGCTTGGCAGGGGACACTTACAATGAGCAGTTCTTC. Amino acid sequence: CASSLAGDTYNEQFF. The full variable domain, completed using reference TRBV5-1 and TRBJ2-1, is KAGVTQTPRYLIKTRGQQVTLSCSPISGHRSVSWYQQTPGQGLQFLFEYFSETQRNKGNFPGRFSGRQFSNSRSEMNVSTLELGDSALYLCASSLAGDTYNEQFFGPGTRLTVL.

The V call is TRBV5-1, the J call TRBJ1-5; D is ambiguous. The CDR3 totals 15 residues. V gave up 0 bases and J gave up 0 bases, with 7 bases separating them. The germline gives CDR1 SGHRS, CDR2 YFSETQ. The CDR3 DNA reads TGCGCCAGCAGCTTGGACACACCTAGCAATCAGCCCCAGCATTTT. Encoded protein: CASSLDTPSNQPQHF.

The V call is TRBV7-7, the J call TRBJ2-3; 7 nucleotides line up with TRBD1. From germline, CDR1 is SSHAT and CDR2 FNYEAQ (reference sequence). This CDR3 has 19 amino acids. Trimming cost V 7 bases and J 6 bases; bases outside gene matches: 25. The CDR3 is CASTENRCRRGGEGDTQYF. As DNA, the CDR3 is TGTGCCAGCACCGAGAACCGGTGCCGTCGAGGGGGCGAGGGGGATACGCAGTATTTT.

The rearrangement links TRBV7-9 to TRBJ1-5; possibly TRBD1 for D (6 bases). CDR3 length: 15 residues. Trimming removed 3 bases at V and 1 base at J, with 10 bases between. The germline V gene encodes CDR1 SEHNR and CDR2 FQNEAQ (reference sequence). CDR3 DNA sequence: TGTGCCAGCAGCTTTGGGGGCGGGAGCAATCAGCCCCAGCATTTT. Its protein product is CASSFGGGSNQPQHF. The entire variable domain, with the rest obtained from reference TRBV7-9 and TRBJ1-5, is as follows: DTGVSQNPRHKITKRGQNVTFRCDPISEHNRLYWYRQTLGQGPEFLTYFQNEAQLEKSRLLSDRFSAERPKGSFSTLEIQRTEQGDSAMYLCASSFGGGSNQPQHFGDGTRLSIL.

This CDR3 reads CASSPGHDSNQPQHF. CDR3 bases: TGTGCCAGCTCACCCGGACACGATAGCAATCAGCCCCAGCATTTT. The chain combines TRBV18 with TRBJ1-5, with a tentative D call TRBD1 (5 bases). This CDR3 is 15 amino acids long. Trimming pared 3 bases from V and 0 bases from J, leaving 9 bases between. CDR1 and CDR2 from the germline V gene are KGHSH and LQKENI.

This clone occurred once. The CDR3 spells CSASITSGETQYF. The CDR3 DNA follows: TGCAGTGCTAGTATTACTAGCGGAGAGACCCAGTACTTC. The rearrangement uses TRBV20-1 and TRBJ2-5, with 8 bases aligning to TRBD2. CDR1 and CDR2 from the germline V gene are DFQATT and SNEGSKA (reference sequence). J was trimmed by 4 bases and V by 3 bases; bases with no gene match: 4. This CDR3 contains 13 residues.

The J gene is TRBJ2-3, the V gene TRBV20-1, with unresolved D. Germline V gives CDR1 DFQATT, CDR2 SNEGSKA (reference sequence). This CDR3 spans 11 amino acids. The ends were cut back, 2 bases at V and 4 bases at J, with 4 bases in the middle. Written as DNA, the CDR3 is TGCAGTGCTAGATATCCAGATACGCAGTATTTT. This codes for CSARYPDTQYF.

The V and J genes are TRBV15 and TRBJ2-3; 8 bases line up with TRBD2. V gave up 1 base and J gave up 1 base; unmatched junction bases: 7. Germline lookup yields CDR1 LNHNV and CDR2 YYDKDF (reference sequence). The CDR3 loop spans 17 amino acids. The CDR3 sequence: CATSRGRSGVRTDTQYF. CDR3 DNA: TGTGCCACCAGCAGAGGACGTAGCGGGGTACGCACAGATACGCAGTATTTT.

V gene TRBV5-1 combines with J gene TRBJ1-2; D may be TRBD1 (6 bases). Deletions cut 4 bases from V and 8 bases from J, with 21 bases between. The CDR3 covers 15 residues. Germline V gene data show CDR1 as SGHRS and CDR2 as YFSETQ. CDR3 nucleotides: TGCGCCAGCAGCACTGGCAGGCAGGGGAATGAGGGCTACACCTTC. This gives the protein CASSTGRQGNEGYTF.

This clone was seen a single time. The chain joins TRBV11-2 to TRBJ2-7; TRBD1 matches at 9 bases. This CDR3 contains 17 residues. Looked up from germline, CDR1 is SGHAT and CDR2 is FQNNGV. Trimming at V came to 5 bases and at J to 6 bases, leaving 17 bases not matched to a gene. DNA for the CDR3: TGTGCCAGCAGCCCTCTAGTCGTATGGGACAGGGAGGGCGAGCAGTACTTC. This codes for CASSPLVVWDREGEQYF.

The V and J genes are TRBV18 and TRBJ2-3; 8 positions match TRBD1. Germline V gene data show CDR1 as KGHSH and CDR2 as LQKENI. Trimming cost V 3 bases and J 0 bases; bases outside gene matches: 11. This CDR3 has 18 residues. The CDR3 DNA follows: TGTGCCAGCTCACCGGGACAGGCTGACCTATTTAGCACAGATACGCAGTATTTT. Translation: CASSPGQADLFSTDTQYF.

The chain uses TRBV16 and TRBJ2-3; TRBD1 aligns across 7 bases. The germline CDR1 and CDR2 sequences are KGHSY and FQNENV. V lost 4 bases and J lost 1; bases outside the gene matches: 2. The CDR3 has 14 amino acids. In DNA, the CDR3 is TGTGCCAGCAGCCGACAGGGTCGCACAGATACGCAGTATTTT. Protein: CASSRQGRTDTQYF.

The V gene is TRBV19, the J gene TRBJ2-7, with TRBD2 matching over 8 bases. CDR3 length: 15 residues. V lost 3 bases and J lost 1; bases outside the gene matches: 5. The germline gives CDR1 LNHDA, CDR2 SQIVND (reference sequence). This chain's CDR3 is CASSIRAGGSYEQYF. CDR3 DNA sequence: TGTGCCAGTAGTATTAGGGCGGGGGGATCCTACGAGCAGTACTTC. The full variable domain, in which reference TRBV19 and TRBJ2-7 provide the parts outside the CDR3, is DGGITQSPKYLFRKEGQNVTLSCEQNLNHDAMYWYRQDPGQGLRLIYYSQIVNDFQKGDIAEGYSVSREKKESFPLTVTSAQKNPTAFYLCASSIRAGGSYEQYFGPGTRLTVT.

This clone was picked up a small number of times. One junction end does not reproduce the germline sequence, and a read error may be involved. The rearrangement joins TRBV28 to TRBJ1-2, with D tentatively TRBD1 (5 bases). Germline V CDR1 and CDR2: MDHEN, SYDVKM. The CDR3 spans 13 residues. The CDR3 loop is CASTPSNNPTAVF. CDR3 coding DNA: TGTGCCAGCACTCCTTCTAACAACCCGACAGCAGTCTTC.

V gene TRBV7-2 combines with J gene TRBJ2-7; D gene uncertain. The germline V and J ends were trimmed by 5 bases and 0 bases, with 11 bases remaining between them. This CDR3 region has 14 residues. Per germline, CDR1 SGHTA and CDR2 FQGNSA. The CDR3: CASSSDWSSYEQYF. The CDR3, as DNA: TGTGCCAGCAGCAGCGACTGGAGCTCCTACGAGCAGTACTTC.

This chain joins TRBV7-2 and TRBJ1-3; TRBD1 matches at 7 bases. CDR1 is SGHTA and CDR2 is FQGNSA in the germline V gene. V lost 3 bases to trimming and J lost 9 bases; unmatched junction nucleotides: 5. This CDR3 spans 13 amino acids. CDR3 protein: CASSLARGTTIYF. The CDR3 nucleotides are TGTGCCAGCAGCTTGGCCAGGGGGACCACCATATATTTT.

V usage is TRBV12-3 or TRBV12-4 and J usage is TRBJ1-2; D possibly corresponds to TRBD1 (6 bases). V lost 2 bases and J lost 6, with 10 bases in between. This CDR3 has 13 residues. CDR3 coding DNA: TGTGCCAGCAGTTTACGGGGGGGCGATGGCTACACCTTC. It translates to CASSLRGGDGYTF.